The 28 T cell receptor beta chains given below trace back to one sample, sequenced in a study of shared clonotypes between healthy human individuals. The data were produced by immunoSEQ multiplex PCR, yet TCRdb's version contains in-frame clones alone and is incomplete. The sample has approximately 1.5 million clones, around 98.5% seen once. Sequencing used naive CD4+ T cells sorted from blood. Subset reported: CD45RA+ positively selected. The receptor source for this set is a man between 25 and 39 years old in good health.

This clone appeared once. The chain is built from TRBV19 and TRBJ2-7; 10 nucleotides agree with TRBD2. Looked up from germline, CDR1 is LNHDA and CDR2 is SQIVND (reference sequence). Trimming removed 6 bases from V and 4 bases from J; junction bases left unmatched: 12. The CDR3 is 16 amino acids. CDR3 nucleotide sequence: TGTGCCAGTAGCCGCCTATCTAGCGGGAGTTCATACGAGCAGTACTTC. Translated: CASSRLSSGSSYEQYF.

The J gene is TRBJ2-1, the V gene TRBV28, with a weak D call TRBD1 (5 bases). V shed 5 bases and J shed 15 bases, with 17 bases lying between them. Germline CDR1 is MDHEN and CDR2 is SYDVKM. The CDR3 loop spans 12 amino acids. The CDR3 bases are TGTGCCAGCAGTCCTCCAGGGTTCTCGGCGTTCTTC. It translates to CASSPPGFSAFF.

CDR3 sequence: CASSLTEMNTEAFF. DNA for the CDR3: TGCGCCAGCAGCTTAACAGAGATGAACACTGAAGCTTTCTTT. This chain connects TRBV5-1 to TRBJ1-1; no clear D. In germline, CDR1 is SGHRS, CDR2 YFSETQ. V dropped 2 bases and J dropped 0 bases, with 8 bases sitting between them. CDR3 size: 14 residues.

This clone is a singleton in its sample. The gene calls are TRBV9 and TRBJ2-1, with D unclear. Germline V lookup: CDR1 SGDLS, CDR2 YYNGEE. With 4 bases removed from V and 0 bases from J, the gap between germline ends came to 14 bases. This CDR3 contains 16 residues. For the CDR3, the DNA is TGTGCCAGCAGCCCCCAGGCCGAATACTCCTACAATGAGCAGTTCTTC. Translating gives CASSPQAEYSYNEQFF.

The DNA of the CDR3 is TGCGCCAGCAGCCTGGACAGCGCTCCCTTCGCCCTGACTTTC. This codes for CASSLDSAPFALTF. V is TRBV5-1 and J is TRBJ2-6, with D possibly TRBD1 on 6 matching bases. This CDR3 is built from 14 residues. Trimming took 4 bases from V and 15 from J, leaving 20 bases between them. The germline gives CDR1 SGHRS, CDR2 YFSETQ.

The CDR3 DNA sequence: TGCGCCAGCAGCTTGGCGGGGAAACAAGGCCCCTCTTCTACGGAGCAGTACTTC. This encodes CASSLAGKQGPSSTEQYF. The chain has TRBV5-1 and TRBJ2-7; maybe TRBD2 (5 bases). V shed 0 bases and J shed 7 bases, with 26 bases lying between them. This CDR3 comprises 18 residues. Looked up from germline, CDR1 is SGHRS and CDR2 is YFSETQ.

The gene calls are TRBV5-1 and TRBJ2-5, with TRBD2 matching 8 bases. This CDR3 region has 16 residues. Germline CDR1 reads SGHRS; CDR2 reads YFSETQ. J lost 2 bases, V lost 4 bases, and 10 bases had no gene match. CDR3 DNA sequence: TGCGCCAGCAGCCTCGGACTAGCTAGAGGGCAAGAGACCCAGTACTTC. It encodes CASSLGLARGQETQYF.

This chain connects TRBV10-3 to TRBJ2-3; 13 bases match TRBD2. After removal of 4 bases from V and 5 bases from J, the junction contained 0 bases not matched to a gene. From germline, CDR1 is ENHRY and CDR2 SYGVKD. The CDR3 length is 14 residues. In DNA, the CDR3 is TGTGCCATCAGTGGGACTAGCGGGAGAGATACGCAGTATTTT. Amino acids: CAISGTSGRDTQYF.

The V and J genes are TRBV2 and TRBJ2-1; D is perhaps TRBD1 or TRBD2 (5 bases each). Germline V gene sequence: CDR1 SNHLY, CDR2 FYNNEI. Trimming shortened V by 6 bases and J by 7 bases, and 22 bases separated the two germline ends. The length of the CDR3 is 16 residues. CDR3 DNA: TGTGCCAGCAGGAAAGCCGGGACCCTGAATTCTAATGAGCAGTTCTTC. Protein sequence: CASRKAGTLNSNEQFF.

The chain joins TRBV6-1 to TRBJ2-6; the match to TRBD1 covers 7 bases. This CDR3 has 18 amino acids. The J segment lost 0 bases and the V segment lost 2 bases, leaving 7 bases of the junction unmatched. Germline V gives CDR1 MNHNS, CDR2 SASEGT. The CDR3 loop is CASSERGQISSGANVLTF. As DNA, the CDR3 is TGTGCCAGCAGTGAAAGGGGACAGATAAGCTCTGGGGCCAACGTCCTGACTTTC.

This chain uses TRBV9 with TRBJ2-7; D call uncertain. This CDR3 is 14 amino acids long. V was clipped by 4 bases and J by 6 bases, with 17 bases between them. The V gene's germline CDR1 is SGDLS and CDR2 YYNGEE. The CDR3 DNA is TGTGCCAGCAGCAAGTCAGTAAGCCTACCCGAGCAGTACTTC. Protein product: CASSKSVSLPEQYF.

The chain combines TRBV9 with TRBJ2-2; TRBD1 matches at 10 bases. Germline-derived CDR1 and CDR2 are SGDLS and YYNGEE. This CDR3 region has 14 residues. V lost 3 bases and J lost 6; bases outside the gene matches: 2. The CDR3 nucleotides are TGTGCCAGCAGCGGGACAGGGGGATCCGGGGAGCTGTTTTTT. Amino acid sequence: CASSGTGGSGELFF.

This clone has only one observation. The chain joins TRBV18 to TRBJ2-1; TRBD1 might be the D (6 bases). The CDR3 covers 16 residues. Trimming cost V 1 base and J 1 base, with 11 bases left between them. Germline values: CDR1 KGHSH, CDR2 LQKENI. The CDR3 nucleotides read TGTGCCAGCTCACCACTTCGGACAGCGTCCTACAATGAGCAGTTCTTC. It encodes CASSPLRTASYNEQFF.

The chain recombines TRBV28 with TRBJ2-1; TRBD2 aligns across 12 bases. From germline, CDR1 is MDHEN and CDR2 SYDVKM. Germline trimming cut 6 bases from V and 2 bases from J; bases unmatched to any gene: 11. The CDR3 covers 18 residues. CDR3 sequence: CASRPGLAGPPTYNEQFF. The CDR3 DNA follows: TGTGCCAGCAGACCTGGACTAGCGGGACCGCCTACCTACAATGAGCAGTTCTTC.

This chain connects TRBV6-5 to TRBJ2-3, with 7 nucleotides matching TRBD2. The CDR3 is 15 residues long. Germline V gene lookup returns CDR1 MNHEY and CDR2 SVGAGI. V shed 5 bases and J 2 bases; nucleotides not matched to a gene: 7. The CDR3 nucleotides read TGTGCCAGCAGTAGAAGCGGGACCCTCACAGATACGCAGTATTTT. Translating it yields CASSRSGTLTDTQYF.

This rearrangement joins TRBV28 to TRBJ1-5; 9 positions match TRBD1. From germline, CDR1 is MDHEN and CDR2 SYDVKM. The trim removed 3 bases at V and 2 bases at J, leaving 8 bases unmatched. The CDR3 is made up of 17 amino acids. The CDR3 region is CASSFSQGARGNQPQHF. The CDR3 DNA follows: TGTGCCAGCAGTTTTTCACAGGGGGCAAGAGGCAATCAGCCCCAGCATTTT.

The CDR3 is CASSPTTTSYEQYF. The DNA of the CDR3 is TGTGCCAGCAGCCCGACTACAACTTCCTACGAGCAGTACTTC. The J gene is TRBJ2-7, the V gene TRBV13, with D possibly matching TRBD2 (5 bases). This CDR3 has 14 amino acids. The V gene lost 5 bases and the J gene lost 1 base, with 12 bases spanning the gap. The germline CDR1 and CDR2 sequences are PRHDT and FYEKMQ (reference sequence). Together with reference TRBV13 and TRBJ2-7, the CDR3 gives the full variable domain: AAGVIQSPRHLIKEKRETATLKCYPIPRHDTVYWYQQGPGQDPQFLISFYEKMQSDKGSIPDRFSAQQFSDYHSELNMSSLELGDSALYFCASSPTTTSYEQYFGPGTRLTVT.

The V and J genes are TRBV7-2 and TRBJ2-5, with 7 bases that match TRBD1. Germline V CDR1 and CDR2: SGHTA, FQGNSA. The CDR3 is 14 amino acids. After removal of 5 bases from V and 5 bases from J, the junction contained 8 bases not matched to a gene. CDR3 nucleotide sequence: TGTGCCAGCAGCCCCCCCGGGACAGAGGAGACCCAGTACTTC. Translation gives CASSPPGTEETQYF.

This clone has just one count. The chain couples TRBV11-2 to TRBJ2-7; no reliable D call. The V end was cut by 2 bases, the J end by 0 bases, with 5 bases between. Germline values: CDR1 SGHAT, CDR2 FQNNGV. The CDR3 runs 13 residues. Here the CDR3 DNA reads TGTGCCAGCAGCTTACTGAGCTCCTACGAGCAGTACTTC. Encoded protein: CASSLLSSYEQYF.

The rearrangement uses TRBV7-2 and TRBJ1-5; D remains unclear. The germline V gene encodes CDR1 SGHTA and CDR2 FQGNSA. The germline V and J ends were trimmed by 3 bases and 5 bases, with 5 bases remaining between them. There are 12 residues in the CDR3. In nucleotides, the CDR3 is TGTGCCAGCAGCTTTGAGTATCAGCCCCAGCATTTT. This codes for CASSFEYQPQHF.

The gene calls are TRBV5-5 and TRBJ1-5, with D uncertain. This CDR3 comprises 14 residues. The germline V gene has CDR1 SGHKS and CDR2 YYEKEE (reference sequence). Trimming shortened V by 0 bases and J by 11 bases, and 15 bases separated the two germline ends. DNA of the CDR3: TGTGCCAGCAGCTTGGGGATGGGATTGGGTGCCCAGCATTTT. Encoded protein: CASSLGMGLGAQHF. Drawing the rest from reference TRBV5-5 and TRBJ1-5, the complete variable domain is DAGVTQSPTHLIKTRGQQVTLRCSPISGHKSVSWYQQVLGQGPQFIFQYYEKEERGRGNFPDRFSARQFPNYSSELNVNALLLGDSALYLCASSLGMGLGAQHFGDGTRLSIL.

The V and J genes are TRBV28 and TRBJ2-7; TRBD1 agrees at 9 bases. With 2 bases clipped from V and 3 bases from J, the junction kept 5 bases outside the gene matches. The CDR3 covers 15 residues. Germline V lookup: CDR1 MDHEN, CDR2 SYDVKM. As DNA, the CDR3 is TGTGCCAGCAGTTTAGGGGGACAGGGTAACTACGAGCAGTACTTC. It specifies CASSLGGQGNYEQYF.

The J gene is TRBJ2-7, the V gene TRBV29-1; TRBD2 matches 10 bases. The junction had 4 bases not matched to a gene; V was cut back by 4 bases and J by 7 bases. The V gene's germline CDR1 is SQVTM and CDR2 ANQGSEA. CDR3 size: 12 residues. CDR3 bases: TGCAGCGTTGTAGGGACTAGCGATGAGCAGTACTTC. It translates to CSVVGTSDEQYF.

This chain uses TRBV4-3 with TRBJ2-1, with TRBD2 matching 10 bases. The CDR3 is 18 residues long. Germline lookup yields CDR1 LGHNA and CDR2 YSLEER. Germline trimming cut 0 bases from V and 8 bases from J; bases unmatched to any gene: 13. The CDR3 nucleotides read TGCGCCAGCAGCCAAGATGAGGGGGTCAGCGGGAGGGCCTATGAGCAGTTCTTC. It encodes CASSQDEGVSGRAYEQFF.

This sequence joins TRBV2 and TRBJ2-1, with a weak D call TRBD1 (6 bases). Germline CDR1 SNHLY, CDR2 FYNNEI. The CDR3 is made up of 15 amino acids. V lost 6 bases to trimming and J lost 0 bases, with 12 bases between them. CDR3 sequence: CASSGGTPSYNEQFF. CDR3 bases: TGTGCCAGCAGCGGTGGGACACCCTCCTACAATGAGCAGTTCTTC.

This clone was found once. CDR3 region: CASSPGARRGYTF. DNA of the CDR3: TGTGCCAGCAGCCCAGGGGCGAGGCGTGGCTACACCTTC. The gene calls are TRBV6-6 and TRBJ1-2, with D perhaps TRBD1 (6 bases). The CDR3 contains 13 residues. CDR1 and CDR2 (germline): MNHNY, SVGAGI (reference sequence). Trimming removed 6 bases from V and 7 bases from J, with 15 bases in between.

V is TRBV11-2 and J is TRBJ1-2; 8 positions match TRBD1. CDR1 and CDR2 (germline): SGHAT, FQNNGV. CDR3 length equals 17 residues. With 4 bases clipped from V and 0 bases from J, the junction kept 10 bases outside the gene matches. The CDR3 protein is CASSSVRGRRANYGYTF. Here the CDR3 DNA reads TGTGCCAGCAGCTCGGTCAGGGGGCGCCGGGCTAACTATGGCTACACCTTC. Variable domain in full (rest from reference TRBV11-2 and TRBJ1-2): EAGVAQSPRYKIIEKRQSVAFWCNPISGHATLYWYQQILGQGPKLLIQFQNNGVVDDSQLPKDRFSAERLKGVDSTLKIQPAKLEDSAVYLCASSSVRGRRANYGYTFGSGTRLTVV.

V and J are TRBV28 and TRBJ2-7; D tentatively fits TRBD1 or TRBD2 (6 bases each). This CDR3 comprises 15 residues. V was pared by 2 bases and J by 2 bases, with 13 bases between. Germline V gene sequence: CDR1 MDHEN, CDR2 SYDVKM. CDR3 DNA: TGTGCCAGCAGTTTACTCGGGGGCGCGGCCTACGAGCAGTACTTC. Residues: CASSLLGGAAYEQYF. The full variable domain, in which reference TRBV28 and TRBJ2-7 provide the parts outside the CDR3, is DVKVTQSSRYLVKRTGEKVFLECVQDMDHENMFWYRQDPGLGLRLIYFSYDVKMKEKGDIPEGYSVSREKKERFSLILESASTNQTSMYLCASSLLGGAAYEQYFGPGTRLTVT.